The present entry profiles one T cell receptor (beta chain) with its context. Its matching antigen is unknown. CDR3 size: 13 residues. Germline V gene sequence: CDR1 MDHEN, CDR2 SYDVKM. Trimming removed 8 bases from V and 3 bases from J; junction bases left unmatched: 5. This record belongs to a study of radiation and T cells in renal cell carcinoma. Time point reported: baseline pretreatment blood. The treatment here: 15 Gy SBRT to primary tumor, nephrectomy 4 weeks later. The tumor was a clear cell renal cell carcinoma. Sequenced by immunoSEQ multiplex PCR; TCRdb stores in-frame clones only, minus some. The sample holds roughly 100,000 clones; approximately 83% are singletons and the top ten take roughly 6%. Findings and caveats of the study: Without pretreatment biopsies, baseline tumor clonotype presence was undetermined.

The sample in question was blood, obtained from a patient whose treatment included radiotherapy and nephrectomy. The receptor was isolated from a man in his 60s with renal cell carcinoma. The V call is TRBV28, the J call TRBJ2-7; 9 bases fit TRBD1. In DNA, the CDR3 is TGTGCCAGCCAGGGACAGGGATTCTACGAGCAGTACTTC. Translation gives CASQGQGFYEQYF.